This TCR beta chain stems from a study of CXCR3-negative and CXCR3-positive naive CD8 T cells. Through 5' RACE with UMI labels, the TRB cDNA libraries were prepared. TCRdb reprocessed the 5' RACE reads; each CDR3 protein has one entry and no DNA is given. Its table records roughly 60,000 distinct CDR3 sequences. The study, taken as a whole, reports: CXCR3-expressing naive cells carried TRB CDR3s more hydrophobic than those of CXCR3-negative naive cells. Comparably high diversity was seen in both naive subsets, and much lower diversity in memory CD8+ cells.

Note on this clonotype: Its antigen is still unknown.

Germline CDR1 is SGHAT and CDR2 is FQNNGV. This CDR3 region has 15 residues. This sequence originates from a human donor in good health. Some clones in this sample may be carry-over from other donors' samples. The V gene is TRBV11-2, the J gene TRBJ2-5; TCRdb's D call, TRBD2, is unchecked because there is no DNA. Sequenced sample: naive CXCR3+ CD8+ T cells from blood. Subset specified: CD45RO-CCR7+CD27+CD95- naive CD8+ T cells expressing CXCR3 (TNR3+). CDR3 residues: CASSLGTSGQETQYF.